The 23 T cell receptor beta chains reported below all come from one sample, sequenced in a study of cytomegalovirus exposure and HLA in healthy donors. Primers included in the PCR were 60 Vbeta and 13 Jbeta primers. Generated by immunoSEQ multiplex PCR, the TCRdb table keeps only in-frame clones and is missing some. The table lists 150,000 to 200,000 clones, roughly 80% of them singletons. The sample consisted of PBMCs. These receptors all stem from a man between 40 and 49 years old in good health and CMV-seronegative.

The CDR3 sequence: CASSYLGRMNTEAFF. The CDR3 bases are TGTGCCAGCAGTTACTTAGGGAGGATGAACACTGAAGCTTTCTTT. The V gene is TRBV6-6, the J gene TRBJ1-1; D call uncertain. This CDR3 contains 15 residues. Between the trimmed V and J ends, which lost 1 base and 0 bases, there was a span of 9 bases. Looked up from germline, CDR1 is MNHNY and CDR2 is SVGAGI (reference sequence).

J is TRBJ2-4 and V is TRBV29-1; a possible D gene is TRBD1 (6 bases). CDR3 size: 14 residues. CDR1 and CDR2 from the germline V gene are SQVTM and ANQGSEA. Deletions cut 7 bases from V and 3 bases from J, with 16 bases between. CDR3 sequence reads: CSGEVQGYKNIQYF. The CDR3 nucleotides are TGCAGCGGGGAAGTACAGGGATACAAAAACATTCAGTACTTC.

This sequence joins TRBV5-1 and TRBJ1-1; weak D call: TRBD1 (6 bases). Between the trimmed V and J ends, which lost 4 bases and 5 bases, there was a span of 18 bases. The germline CDR1 and CDR2 sequences are SGHRS and YFSETQ. The CDR3 runs 15 residues. The CDR3 sequence: CASSPGLTRGTEAFF. CDR3 DNA sequence: TGCGCCAGCAGCCCAGGACTCACCAGGGGTACTGAAGCTTTCTTT.

This sequence joins TRBV19 and TRBJ2-5, with TRBD2 matching 7 bases. The CDR3 contains 13 residues. Germline assignment: CDR1 LNHDA and CDR2 SQIVND (reference sequence). V shed 6 bases and J 2 bases; nucleotides not matched to a gene: 3. Here the CDR3 DNA reads TGTGCCAGTAGGGGGAGGGGTCAAGAGACCCAGTACTTC. Residues: CASRGRGQETQYF.

V and J are TRBV18 and TRBJ2-1; the D gene is possibly TRBD2 (6 bases). Germline V CDR1 and CDR2: KGHSH, LQKENI. The CDR3 covers 16 residues. The V and J ends lost 1 base and 6 bases respectively, with 16 bases between them. CDR3 protein: CASSPLSEGIANEQFF. The CDR3 DNA reads as TGTGCCAGCTCACCACTATCGGAGGGGATCGCCAATGAGCAGTTCTTC.

The chain links TRBV7-3 to TRBJ2-2; TRBD1 aligns across 8 bases. CDR3 length equals 16 residues. The V segment lost 5 bases and the J segment 0 bases; nucleotides outside the gene matches: 5. Germline V CDR1 and CDR2: SGHTA, FQGTGA. CDR3 DNA: TGTGCCAGCAGCGCTGGACAGGGAACGAACACCGGGGAGCTGTTTTTT. Translation: CASSAGQGTNTGELFF.

Details on this clone: Other DNA sequences within the sample encode an identical CDR3. The chain carries TRBV4-3 and TRBJ1-5; TRBD1 agrees at 7 bases. The trim removed 0 bases at V and 2 bases at J, leaving 1 base unmatched. The CDR3 has 15 residues. Germline V gene sequence: CDR1 LGHNA, CDR2 YSLEER. In DNA, the CDR3 is TGCGCCAGCAGCCAAGATGGACAGGGCAATCAGCCCCAGCATTTT. Its translation: CASSQDGQGNQPQHF.

J is TRBJ2-5 and V is TRBV4-2; D gene uncertain. V was cut by 0 bases and J by 3 bases, with 14 bases left in between. CDR3 size: 16 residues. CDR1 LGHNA and CDR2 YNFKEQ come from the germline V gene. The CDR3 DNA is TGTGCCAGCAGCCAAGATCGTTCGAGCGAAGAAGAGACCCAGTACTTC. Its protein is CASSQDRSSEEETQYF.

The rearrangement joins TRBV7-2 to TRBJ1-6, with no clear D. The CDR3 loop spans 12 amino acids. Germline CDR1 and CDR2: SGHTA and FQGNSA. V was trimmed by 3 bases and J by 7 bases, leaving 4 bases between them. The CDR3 loop is CASSLRNSPLHF. DNA of the CDR3: TGTGCCAGCAGCTTGAGGAATTCACCCCTCCACTTT.

The V and J genes are TRBV2 and TRBJ1-3; D is unresolved. The V and J ends lost 5 bases and 2 bases respectively, with 7 bases between them. This CDR3 has 13 amino acids. Germline CDR1 reads SNHLY; CDR2 reads FYNNEI. The CDR3 region has the DNA TGTGCCAGCAGTCGGAGTACTGGAAACACCATATATTTT. Its translation is CASSRSTGNTIYF.

The chain uses TRBV28 and TRBJ2-5, with D possibly matching TRBD2 (6 bases). The CDR3 is made up of 14 amino acids. CDR1 MDHEN and CDR2 SYDVKM come from the germline V gene. Trimming removed 5 bases at V and 4 bases at J, with 14 bases between. CDR3 residues: CASSPSMGGETQYF. Written as DNA, the CDR3 is TGTGCCAGCAGTCCCTCCATGGGGGGAGAGACCCAGTACTTC.

The genes are TRBV30 and TRBJ2-1, with 12 bases lining up with TRBD2. J was trimmed by 3 bases and V by 1 base; bases with no gene match: 1. The CDR3 spans 15 residues. CDR1 GTSNPN and CDR2 SVGIG come from the germline V gene (reference sequence). As DNA, the CDR3 is TGTGCCTGGAGTGCGACTAGCGGGAGCTACAATGAGCAGTTCTTC. Its protein product is CAWSATSGSYNEQFF.

V usage is TRBV28 and J usage is TRBJ2-5, with 8 bases identical to TRBD2. The V gene end was trimmed by 4 bases and the J gene end by 4 bases; junction bases not matched to a gene: 11. The CDR3 has 16 residues. The germline V gene encodes CDR1 MDHEN and CDR2 SYDVKM. The CDR3 sequence: CASSSQKSGGGETQYF. Here the CDR3 DNA reads TGTGCCAGCAGTTCCCAGAAAAGCGGGGGTGGAGAGACCCAGTACTTC.

Regarding this clone: The same CDR3 is also encoded by other DNA sequences in this sample. The chain combines TRBV9 with TRBJ2-7; D is unclear. This CDR3 spans 15 amino acids. The germline V and J ends were trimmed by 0 bases and 1 base, with 11 bases remaining between them. Per germline, CDR1 SGDLS and CDR2 YYNGEE. The CDR3 DNA reads as TGTGCCAGCAGCGTAGGTCCAGGATCTTCCTACGAGCAGTACTTC. This codes for CASSVGPGSSYEQYF.

The genes are TRBV18 and TRBJ2-5; 7 bases are a match to TRBD1. CDR3 length equals 15 residues. The germline CDR1 and CDR2 sequences are KGHSH and LQKENI. Losses at the gene ends were 3 bases for V and 2 bases for J; bases not matched to a gene: 6. CDR3 nucleotides: TGTGCCAGCTCACCGGGGCAGGGGGTGCAAGAGACCCAGTACTTC. Its translation: CASSPGQGVQETQYF.

J is TRBJ2-5 and V is TRBV6-1, with 8 bases matching TRBD1. V shed 3 bases and J 5 bases; nucleotides not matched to a gene: 8. This CDR3 has 15 amino acids. Per germline, CDR1 MNHNS and CDR2 SASEGT. The CDR3: CASSDGTGGRETQYF. DNA of the CDR3: TGTGCCAGCAGTGATGGAACAGGGGGGAGGGAGACCCAGTACTTC.

This chain connects TRBV28 to TRBJ1-1; tentatively, D is TRBD1 (5 bases). This CDR3 contains 14 residues. CDR1 is MDHEN, CDR2 SYDVKM, per germline. V lost 6 bases to trimming and J lost 4 bases, with 15 bases between them. The CDR3 reads CASSPSGGGTEAFF. In DNA, the CDR3 is TGTGCCAGCAGCCCTTCGGGGGGAGGCACTGAAGCTTTCTTT.

This chain joins TRBV19 and TRBJ2-2; perhaps TRBD1 as D (7 bases). The CDR3 covers 14 residues. Per the germline V gene, CDR1 is LNHDA and CDR2 is SQIVND (reference sequence). With 9 bases removed from V and 0 bases from J, the gap between germline ends came to 11 bases. CDR3 loop: CASRGDPNTGELFF. CDR3 in DNA: TGTGCCAGCAGGGGGGATCCGAACACCGGGGAGCTGTTTTTT.

The CDR3 DNA sequence: TGTGCCACTAAACGAGCGGGCACAGATACGCAGTATTTT. This translates into CATKRAGTDTQYF. This chain joins TRBV5-4 and TRBJ2-3, with a weak D call TRBD2 (5 bases). With 9 bases removed from V and 1 base from J, the gap between germline ends came to 12 bases. Germline V gene data show CDR1 as SGHNT and CDR2 as YYREEE (reference sequence). CDR3 size: 13 residues.

The chain recombines TRBV11-3 with TRBJ2-7, with a possible D match to TRBD2 (5 bases). CDR3 size: 15 residues. Germline V gives CDR1 SGHNT, CDR2 YENEEA. The V and J ends lost 3 bases and 4 bases respectively, with 16 bases between them. This CDR3 reads CASSFLPRGSYEQYF. The CDR3 nucleotides read TGTGCCAGCAGCTTTTTACCCCGGGGTTCTTACGAGCAGTACTTC.

The J gene is TRBJ1-2, the V gene TRBV4-3; 9 bases align to TRBD1. This CDR3 contains 14 residues. Trimming cost V 2 bases and J 8 bases; bases outside gene matches: 6. CDR1 and CDR2 from the germline V gene are LGHNA and YSLEER. The CDR3 spells CASSQTQGAEGYTF. The CDR3 DNA follows: TGCGCCAGCAGCCAAACACAGGGGGCGGAGGGCTACACCTTC.

The rearrangement links TRBV29-1 to TRBJ1-1; TRBD1 matches at 8 bases. CDR1 and CDR2 (germline): SQVTM, ANQGSEA. V was clipped by 2 bases and J by 4 bases; unmatched bases: 3. CDR3 length: 13 amino acids. CDR3 in amino acids: CSVEIGQGTEAFF. For the CDR3, the DNA is TGCAGCGTTGAAATAGGACAGGGCACTGAAGCTTTCTTT.

The rearrangement uses TRBV5-1 and TRBJ1-1; TRBD1 is a possible D gene (5 bases). This CDR3 region has 15 residues. CDR1 SGHRS and CDR2 YFSETQ come from the germline V gene. Trimming took 0 bases from V and 0 from J, leaving 9 bases between them. CDR3 amino acids: CASSLAAGLNTEAFF. CDR3 sequence (DNA): TGCGCCAGCAGCTTGGCAGCAGGGTTGAACACTGAAGCTTTCTTT.